This is a list of T cell receptor beta chains from one sample in a study of T cell repertoires in aging, cancer and after chemotherapy. TCRdb independently ran MiXCR on the multiplex PCR reads; one entry per CDR3 protein. The sample includes 13,000 or so distinct CDR3 sequences, under 30% seen only once; the top ten take 45% to 50%. The sample comprised blood. These receptors were obtained from a human donor in good health. Both conserved end residues are part of each CDR3. A D gene is named only where the DNA matches it firmly. Clone size is shown for a subset of rows, as once, few, many or a class of expanded clone.

d_gene	v_gene	abundance	j_gene	CDR3nt	CDR3aa
TRBD1	TRBV12-3/TRBV12-4	.	TRBJ1-4	TGTGCCAGCAGCCCAGGGGGATCGGTTGAAAAACTGTTTTTT	CASSPGGSVEKLFF
.	TRBV12-3/TRBV12-4	few	TRBJ2-3	TGTGCCAGCAGTTTTGAGGGACGCACAGATACGCAGTATTTT	CASSFEGRTDTQYF
TRBD2	TRBV20-1	.	TRBJ2-2	TGCAGTGCTAGAGATGGGTCGGGACTAGCGGGGGAGCTGTTTTTT	CSARDGSGLAGELFF
TRBD2	TRBV20-1	.	TRBJ2-3	TGCAGTGCTGCCGGGACTAGCGCCGGTACGCAGTATTTT	CSAAGTSAGTQYF
TRBD1	TRBV6-5	.	TRBJ2-7	TGTGCCAGCAGCCCAGGGGGCGGAGGGCGTTGGGAGCAGTACTTC	CASSPGGGGRWEQYF
TRBD2	TRBV5-3	.	TRBJ2-3	TGTGCCAGCAGCTTGTTCAGGAGCGGGGGGACTAGCACAGATACGCAGTATTTT	CASSLFRSGGTSTDTQYF
TRBD2	TRBV20-1	.	TRBJ2-5	TGCAGTGCGTCCTCGGTTAGAGCGGGGGGGCCAGGGGAGACCCAGTACTTC	CSASSVRAGGPGETQYF
TRBD2	TRBV27	.	TRBJ2-1	TGTGCCAGCCGAGGGTTGCGGGGGAACAATGAGCAGTTCTTC	CASRGLRGNNEQFF
TRBD1	TRBV5-1	few	TRBJ1-2	TGCGCCAGCAGCGAGGGACAGGGGCCCTATGGCTACACCTTC	CASSEGQGPYGYTF
.	TRBV6-5	.	TRBJ1-2	TGTGCCAGCAGTTACTCGACGGCAGGCTGGGGCTACACCTTC	CASSYSTAGWGYTF
TRBD1	TRBV18	few	TRBJ1-1	TGTGCCAGCTCACCCGGGACAGGGTTTGTCATGAACACTGAAGCTTTCTTT	CASSPGTGFVMNTEAFF
.	TRBV6-6	.	TRBJ1-6	TGTGCCAGCAGTGTAGATATAAGCTCCTATAATTCACCCCTCCACTTT	CASSVDISSYNSPLHF
.	TRBV27	.	TRBJ2-1	TGTGCCAGCAGTTTCGGGGCTTACAATGAGCAGTTCTTC	CASSFGAYNEQFF
TRBD2	TRBV20-1	.	TRBJ2-2	TGCAGTGCTAGAGATCATCTAGCGGGGGTCACCGGGGAGCTGTTTTTT	CSARDHLAGVTGELFF
.	TRBV7-2	.	TRBJ2-1	TGCGCCAGCAGCCAAGATCAGGCCGGCGAGCAGTTCTTC	CASSQDQAGEQFF
TRBD1	TRBV2	few	TRBJ2-7	TGTGCCAGCAGTGAAACAGGGGAAGCTTACGAGCAGTACTTC	CASSETGEAYEQYF
TRBD1	TRBV18	.	TRBJ2-4	TGTGCCAGCTCACCAAGGGACAGGGTCAAAAACATTCAGTACTTC	CASSPRDRVKNIQYF
.	TRBV6-2/TRBV6-3	few	TRBJ1-1	TGTGCCAGCAGTTACTCGTCGCCAAGCAAGGGAAGGAACACTGAAGCTTTCTTT	CASSYSSPSKGRNTEAFF
TRBD1	TRBV6-2/TRBV6-3	few	TRBJ1-1	TGTGCCAGCACCGGACAGGGGGCGGTTGAAGCTTTCTTT	CASTGQGAVEAFF
.	TRBV12-3/TRBV12-4	.	TRBJ2-1	TGTGCCAGCAGCCCAATGGGGGGGGCCATATACAATGAGCAGTTCTTC	CASSPMGGAIYNEQFF
.	TRBV18	.	TRBJ1-5	TGTGCCAGCTCAAAAGGCCTAGGGGAGAATCAGCCCCAGCATTTT	CASSKGLGENQPQHF
TRBD1	TRBV7-2	.	TRBJ1-5	TGTGCCAGCAGCTTACTCTCCAGGGGGCAGGGTCAGCCCCAGCATTTT	CASSLLSRGQGQPQHF
.	TRBV10-1	.	TRBJ2-2	TGCGCCAGCAGTGGTGGACAGAACCTTTTGAACACCGGGGAGCTGTTTTTT	CASSGGQNLLNTGELFF
.	TRBV15	.	TRBJ1-4	TGTGCCACCCAACGGGCAACTAATGAAAAACTGTTTTTT	CATQRATNEKLFF
.	TRBV5-1	.	TRBJ2-3	TGCGCCAGCAGCGATGCAGGGAGCACAGATACGCAGTATTTT	CASSDAGSTDTQYF
.	TRBV10-1	.	TRBJ1-1	TGCGCCAGCAGTGAGGGCGTTTGGACTGAAGCTTTCTTT	CASSEGVWTEAFF
.	TRBV5-4	.	TRBJ2-7	TGTGCCAGCAGCCAACCCGGGGCCAAATACGAGCAGTACTTC	CASSQPGAKYEQYF
TRBD2	TRBV4-2	many	TRBJ2-7	TGTGCCAGCAGCGCTGGTCTAGCGGGGGGGCCAGACGAGCAGTACTTC	CASSAGLAGGPDEQYF
.	TRBV19	few	TRBJ2-3	TGTGCCAGTAGGGCTCGGGTGAGCACAGATACGCAGTATTTT	CASRARVSTDTQYF
TRBD2	TRBV5-4	once	TRBJ2-5	TGTGCCAGCAGCCGATCTAGCGGGGGGGCGATTTGGGAGACCCAGTACTTC	CASSRSSGGAIWETQYF
TRBD1	TRBV6-2/TRBV6-3	few	TRBJ2-3	TGTGCCAGCAGCGACAGACAGGGGGGAACAGATACGCAGTATTTT	CASSDRQGGTDTQYF
TRBD2	TRBV5-1	few	TRBJ2-2	TGCGCCAGCAGCTTGATTCCTGTCACTAGCGGGACTACGGCGGGGGAGCTGTTTTTT	CASSLIPVTSGTTAGELFF
.	TRBV7-6	.	TRBJ2-7	TGTGCCAGCAGCCCCTTAGGGCGGGCAGGTGAGCAGTACTTC	CASSPLGRAGEQYF
TRBD1	TRBV6-4	few	TRBJ2-1	TGTGCCAGCAGTGACGGGACAGGGGGCAATGAGCAGTTCTTC	CASSDGTGGNEQFF
TRBD1	TRBV12-3/TRBV12-4	.	TRBJ1-2	TGTGCCAGCAGTTTAGCGCATTTGGGACAGAGAAGATTCTATGGCTACACCTTC	CASSLAHLGQRRFYGYTF
TRBD1	TRBV20-1	.	TRBJ2-3	TGCAGTGCTAGAGATATGAGGAGACAGGGCGCTGCAGGAAGAGATACGCAGTATTTT	CSARDMRRQGAAGRDTQYF
.	TRBV20-1	.	TRBJ2-3	TGCAGTCAGCCCATTAGTGGCACAGATACGCAGTATTTT	CSQPISGTDTQYF
.	TRBV6-1	.	TRBJ1-6	TGTGCCAGCAGTCTGACAGGATCCTATAATTCACCCCTCCACTTT	CASSLTGSYNSPLHF
.	TRBV11-1	few	TRBJ2-6	TGTGCCAGCAGCCCAGGGGCTGGGGCCAACGTCCTGACTTTC	CASSPGAGANVLTF
TRBD1	TRBV7-2	few	TRBJ2-3	TGTGCCAGCAGGCGGGACAGGCGGTCAGATACGCAGTATTTT	CASRRDRRSDTQYF
.	TRBV7-9	.	TRBJ2-4	TGTGCCAGCAGCTCCAGGGAACTAGCCAAAAACATTCAGTACTTC	CASSSRELAKNIQYF
.	TRBV4-2	.	TRBJ2-7	TGTGCCAGCAGCCAAGTGTTCACGCCTTCCTACGAGCAGTACTTC	CASSQVFTPSYEQYF
TRBD1	TRBV6-5	.	TRBJ2-7	TGTGCCAGCAGTCGGACAGGGGCGGGCGAGCAGTACTTC	CASSRTGAGEQYF
.	TRBV18	.	TRBJ2-7	TGTGCCAGCTCACCGCGAGGACACCCACCCTACGAGCAGTACTTC	CASSPRGHPPYEQYF
.	TRBV24-1	few	TRBJ2-5	TGTGCCACCAGTGATTTGATACAGGGTGTCCGAGAGACCCAGTACTTC	CATSDLIQGVRETQYF
.	TRBV6-5	.	TRBJ1-2	TGTGCCAGCAGTTACTCGAGCCAGGGTCGCCCTTCAGCCTTC	CASSYSSQGRPSAF
TRBD1	TRBV7-9	few	TRBJ1-2	TGTGCCAGCAGCCCGCAGACGACAGGGACGAGGGTCCCTCGTTTC	CASSPQTTGTRVPRF
TRBD2	TRBV20-1	few	TRBJ2-5	TGCAGTGCCAACAATCTAGAGCGGCGGGGGTCAGAGACCCAGTACTTC	CSANNLERRGSETQYF
.	TRBV12-3/TRBV12-4	few	TRBJ1-2	TGTGCCAGCAGTAGGGGACGGGGGGATGGCTACACCTTC	CASSRGRGDGYTF
.	TRBV5-4	few	TRBJ1-5	TGTGCCAGCAGCTTTTCCGGGGGACCCCAGCCCCAGCATTTT	CASSFSGGPQPQHF
TRBD1	TRBV6-5	many	TRBJ2-6	TGTGCCAGCAGTACAGGGGTCTCTGGGGCCAACGTCCTGACTTTC	CASSTGVSGANVLTF
TRBD2	TRBV4-3	.	TRBJ2-3	TGCGCCAGCAGCCAAGAGGTTAGCGGGGGGGCCGCGTATACGCAGTATTTT	CASSQEVSGGAAYTQYF
TRBD2	TRBV10-3	.	TRBJ2-1	TGTGCCATCATTTCGTCGACTAGCGGGGGGAGGAGCCTCTCCTACAATGAGCAGTTCTTC	CAIISSTSGGRSLSYNEQFF
.	TRBV28	few	TRBJ1-5	TGTGCCAGCAGTTTAATGGCAGGAGTAGGTCCCCAGCATTTT	CASSLMAGVGPQHF
.	TRBV25-1	.	TRBJ1-4	TGTGCCAGCAGTGACGTCGGCTCAAATGAAAAACTGTTTTTT	CASSDVGSNEKLFF
.	TRBV9	.	TRBJ2-1	TGTGCCAGCAGCGGCAGCCTGGAGGGCAGATCCTACAATGAGCAGTTCTTC	CASSGSLEGRSYNEQFF
.	TRBV6-1	.	TRBJ1-1	TGTGCCAGCAGTGAATTGGTGAACACTGAAGCTTTCTTT	CASSELVNTEAFF
.	TRBV28	.	TRBJ2-7	TGTGCCAGCACCGCGGCCTACGAGCAGTACTTC	CASTAAYEQYF
TRBD1	TRBV6-5	.	TRBJ2-7	TGTGCCAGCAGTCTCGAAAGGGGGCGAAATCCACAGTACTTC	CASSLERGRNPQYF